This passage covers 21 T cell receptor beta chains from one sample sequenced in a study of regulatory T cells in long-lasting Graves disease. As to time point: newly diagnosed GD, antithyroid drugs for less than 3 months. Extracted PBMC RNA gave rise to the TCR library. To make TCR beta libraries, researchers used iRepertoire HTBI primers and Arm-PCR of CDR3 regions. MiXCR, applied by TCRdb to the multiplex PCR reads, yields one record per CDR3 protein. The sample yields a few hundred thousand distinct CDR3 sequences, 14% seen once. The same data also contributed to another study, on T cells in Graves' hyperthyroidism and ophthalmopathy.

Sequenced material: peripheral blood mononuclear cells (PBMCs), taken at new diagnosis, from a patient treated with antithyroid drugs. All receptors come from a woman aged 45-65 years with Graves disease.

The chain joins TRBV5-8 to TRBJ1-2; unclear D gene. The CDR3 is made up of 14 amino acids. Germline V gives CDR1 SGHTS, CDR2 YDEGEE. V dropped 1 base and J dropped 3 bases, with 10 bases sitting between them. The CDR3 nucleotides read TGTGCCAGCAGCTTGAGGGCCGCCTACTATGGCTACACCTTC. Translation gives CASSLRAAYYGYTF. Based on the CDR3 plus reference TRBV5-8 and TRBJ1-2, the full variable domain is EAGVTQSPTHLIKTRGQQATLRCSPISGHTSVYWYQQALGLGLQFLLWYDEGEERNRGNFPPRFSGRQFPNYSSELNVNALELEDSALYLCASSLRAAYYGYTFGSGTRLTVV.

The chain is built from TRBV25-1 and TRBJ2-1; D ambiguous. CDR3 length equals 16 residues. Trimming removed 1 base from V and 10 bases from J, with 20 bases in between. Germline V CDR1 and CDR2: MGHDK, SYGVNS. This CDR3 is CASSELVSPGAREQFF. The CDR3, as DNA: TGTGCCAGCAGTGAATTAGTTAGTCCGGGCGCTCGGGAGCAGTTCTTC.

The rearrangement joins TRBV29-1 to TRBJ1-2; no clear D. CDR1 and CDR2 (germline): SQVTM, ANQGSEA. This CDR3 comprises 11 residues. The germline V and J ends were trimmed by 6 bases and 4 bases, with 9 bases remaining between them. CDR3 amino acids: CSVPDGYGYTF. In DNA, the CDR3 is TGCAGCGTCCCGGACGGCTATGGCTACACCTTC.

There are a few counts of this clonotype. The chain couples TRBV25-1 to TRBJ1-4; D uncertain. Germline lookup yields CDR1 MGHDK and CDR2 SYGVNS. The V gene lost 3 bases and the J gene lost 8 bases, with 16 bases spanning the gap. The CDR3 is 15 residues long. CDR3 loop: CASSDVWGRREKLFF. DNA of the CDR3: TGTGCCAGCAGTGACGTTTGGGGTCGGCGAGAAAAACTGTTTTTT. Together with reference TRBV25-1 and TRBJ1-4, the CDR3 gives the full variable domain: EADIYQTPRYLVIGTGKKITLECSQTMGHDKMYWYQQDPGMELHLIHYSYGVNSTEKGDLSSESTVSRIRTEHFPLTLESARPSHTSQYLCASSDVWGRREKLFFGSGTQLSVL.

The chain employs TRBV7-2 and TRBJ1-1; D gene unclear. V lost 4 bases to trimming and J lost 5 bases, with 11 bases between them. Per the germline V gene, CDR1 is SGHTA and CDR2 is FQGNSA. The length of the CDR3 is 13 residues. CDR3 amino acids: CASSSNQGTEAFF. The CDR3 DNA is TGTGCCAGCAGCTCCAATCAAGGGACTGAAGCTTTCTTT.

The DNA for the CDR3 is TGTGCCAGCAGTTTCAGTTTAAGGAATGAAGCTTTCTTT. Its protein product is CASSFSLRNEAFF. The chain links TRBV28 to TRBJ1-1; no clear D gene. The CDR3 contains 13 residues. Looked up from germline, CDR1 is MDHEN and CDR2 is SYDVKM. Trimming cost V 3 bases and J 7 bases, with 12 bases left between them.

This clonotype was recorded a few times. J is TRBJ1-1 and V is TRBV18; the match to TRBD1 covers 7 bases. The CDR3 is 14 residues long. Germline V gene sequence: CDR1 KGHSH, CDR2 LQKENI. The trim removed 3 bases at V and 4 bases at J, leaving 5 bases unmatched. CDR3 in DNA: TGTGCCAGCTCACCCCCAGGGGGAGCCACTGAAGCTTTCTTT. As protein: CASSPPGGATEAFF.

In this sample, this clonotype turned up many times. The V and J genes are TRBV11-1 and TRBJ2-2; D call uncertain. There are 13 residues in the CDR3. Germline values: CDR1 SGHAT, CDR2 FQDESV (reference sequence). Trimming stripped 4 bases from V and 5 bases from J, with 8 bases between. CDR3 region: CASSYWVTGELFF. CDR3 nucleotide sequence: TGTGCCAGCAGCTACTGGGTAACCGGGGAGCTGTTTTTT.

This clonotype occurred a few times. This chain connects TRBV7-8 to TRBJ2-4, with 10 bases fitting TRBD2. The CDR3 is 17 residues long. Trimming at V came to 1 base and at J to 1 base, leaving 4 bases not matched to a gene. Germline CDR1 reads SGHVS; CDR2 reads FQNEAQ. In nucleotides, the CDR3 is TGTGCCAGCAGCTTAGACCGACTAGCGGGCGCCAAAAACATTCAGTACTTC. Residues: CASSLDRLAGAKNIQYF.

The rearrangement uses TRBV10-2 and TRBJ2-5; D not certain. The CDR3 spans 13 residues. V lost 6 bases, J lost 5 bases, and 13 bases lay in between. CDR1 and CDR2 from the germline V gene are WSHSY and SAAADI. The CDR3 region is CASRNGPRETQYF. CDR3 nucleotide sequence: TGCGCCAGCAGAAACGGGCCGCGGGAGACCCAGTACTTC.

This clonotype showed up many times. The chain combines TRBV2 with TRBJ1-5; TRBD1 is a possible D gene (5 bases). The V gene lost 6 bases and the J gene lost 5 bases, with 11 bases spanning the gap. Germline V lookup: CDR1 SNHLY, CDR2 FYNNEI. The CDR3 has 13 amino acids. This CDR3 reads CASRQVSDQPQHF. CDR3 coding DNA: TGTGCCAGCAGACAGGTTTCCGATCAGCCCCAGCATTTT. The variable domain in full, with the rest retrieved from reference TRBV2 and TRBJ1-5, is EPEVTQTPSHQVTQMGQEVILRCVPISNHLYFYWYRQILGQKVEFLVSFYNNEISEKSEIFDDQFSVERPDGSNFTLKIRSTKLEDSAMYFCASRQVSDQPQHFGDGTRLSIL.

The rearrangement links TRBV12-3 or TRBV12-4 to TRBJ2-1, with TRBD2 identical over 10 bases. This CDR3 has 15 residues. V was pared by 4 bases and J by 3 bases, with 3 bases of the junction left unmatched. The CDR3: CASSSSGSVYNEQFF. The CDR3 nucleotides read TGTGCCAGCAGTTCTAGCGGGAGTGTCTACAATGAGCAGTTCTTC.

The chain is built from TRBV4-1 and TRBJ1-1, with D uncertain. The ends were cut back, 4 bases at V and 0 bases at J, with 9 bases in the middle. Germline CDR1 and CDR2: MGHRA and YSYEKL. CDR3 length: 14 residues. CDR3 DNA: TGCGCCAGCAGCCCGAGCCACATGAACACTGAAGCTTTCTTT. It encodes CASSPSHMNTEAFF.

This clonotype was counted many times. The chain is built from TRBV7-3 and TRBJ2-3, with D possibly being TRBD2 (6 bases). Trimming stripped 1 base from V and 0 bases from J, with 8 bases between. CDR3 length equals 15 residues. The germline V gene encodes CDR1 SGHTA and CDR2 FQGTGA. The CDR3 DNA reads as TGTGCCAGCAGCTTAAGGCGGGGAAGCACAGATACGCAGTATTTT. It is translated as CASSLRRGSTDTQYF.

This chain links TRBV6-4 with TRBJ2-1; a weak D match, TRBD1 (5 bases). The CDR3 contains 13 residues. Germline loops: CDR1 MRHNA, CDR2 SNTAGT. V lost 3 bases and J 10 bases, leaving 13 bases between the germline ends. The DNA for the CDR3 is TGTGCCAGCAGTGAAAGCGACAGTGGCGAGCAGTTCTTC. This sequence encodes CASSESDSGEQFF.

V is TRBV20-1 and J is TRBJ2-1; 11 nucleotides match TRBD2. The CDR3 length is 15 residues. Germline V gene data show CDR1 as DFQATT and CDR2 as SNEGSKA (reference sequence). The trim removed 2 bases at V and 4 bases at J, leaving 4 bases unmatched. Here the CDR3 reads CSARLAGGNYNEQFF. CDR3 bases: TGCAGTGCTAGACTAGCGGGAGGAAATTACAATGAGCAGTTCTTC.

Comment on this clonotype: One base away lies a much larger clone, so this may be a sequencing read error. The conserved closing phenylalanine or tryptophan is absent in this CDR3, likely reflecting a read error. The chain couples TRBV5-1 to TRBJ2-1; 7 nucleotides line up with TRBD1. Matching the DNA end better, TRBJ2-5 makes the J call doubtful. This CDR3 has 15 residues. The germline CDR1 and CDR2 sequences are SGHRS and YFSETQ. The CDR3 DNA follows: TGCGCCAGCAGCGAACCCGCGACAGGGACACAGACCCAGTACATC. Translation: CASSEPATGTQTQYI.

Only a few counts were recorded for this clonotype. One end of the junction is discordant with germline, which a read error may explain. For the CDR3, the DNA is TGTACCAGCTCACCACAGGGGGCCGATACGCAGTATTTT. As protein: CTSSPQGADTQYF. The J gene is TRBJ2-3, the V gene TRBV18; 9 bases agree with TRBD1. The CDR3 runs 13 residues. Per the germline V gene, CDR1 is KGHSH and CDR2 is LQKENI.

This clonotype was seen a few times. The chain combines TRBV5-1 with TRBJ2-3; tentatively, D is TRBD2 (5 bases). This CDR3 spans 15 amino acids. Germline V gives CDR1 SGHRS, CDR2 YFSETQ. V was trimmed by 0 bases and J by 2 bases, leaving 10 bases between them. The CDR3 DNA sequence: TGCGCCAGCAGCTTGGGAGTAGCGACCACAGATACGCAGTATTTT. Translating it yields CASSLGVATTDTQYF.

This clonotype was detected a few times. The J gene is TRBJ1-6, the V gene TRBV12-3 or TRBV12-4; possible D gene TRBD1, 6 bases. This CDR3 has 16 residues. V lost 6 bases and J lost 6, with 18 bases in between. CDR3 amino acids: CASSKDRLRINSPLHF. The CDR3 nucleotides read TGTGCCAGCAGCAAGGACAGACTCCGGATTAATTCACCCCTCCACTTT.

The chain combines TRBV10-3 with TRBJ2-2, with D hard to call. V was trimmed by 10 bases and J by 4 bases, leaving 13 bases between them. Germline assignment: CDR1 ENHRY and CDR2 SYGVKD. This CDR3 is 13 amino acids long. The CDR3 is CATQGSGTGELFF. The CDR3 nucleotides are TGTGCCACCCAAGGTTCCGGCACCGGGGAGCTGTTTTTT.